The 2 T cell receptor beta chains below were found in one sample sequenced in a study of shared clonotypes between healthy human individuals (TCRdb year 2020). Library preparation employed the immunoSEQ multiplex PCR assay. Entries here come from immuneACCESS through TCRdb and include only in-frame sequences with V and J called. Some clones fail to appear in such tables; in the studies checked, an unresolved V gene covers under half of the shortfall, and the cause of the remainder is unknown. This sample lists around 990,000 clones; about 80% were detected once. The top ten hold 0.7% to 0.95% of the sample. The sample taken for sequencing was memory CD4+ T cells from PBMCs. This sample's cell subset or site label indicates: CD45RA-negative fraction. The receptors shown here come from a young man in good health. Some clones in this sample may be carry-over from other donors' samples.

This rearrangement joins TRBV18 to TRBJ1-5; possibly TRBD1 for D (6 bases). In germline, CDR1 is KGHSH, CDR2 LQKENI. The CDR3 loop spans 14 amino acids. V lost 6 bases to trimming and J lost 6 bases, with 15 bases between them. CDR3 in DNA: TGTGCCAGCTCTCGTCAAGACAGGAGTCAGCCCCAGCATTTT. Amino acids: CASSRQDRSQPQHF.

The CDR3 reads CASSLAGLTYNEQFF. The CDR3, as DNA: TGCGCCAGCAGCTTGGCGGGACTTACTTACAATGAGCAGTTCTTC. The V gene is TRBV5-1, the J gene TRBJ2-1, with a possible D match to TRBD2 (6 bases). Germline assignment: CDR1 SGHRS and CDR2 YFSETQ. V was pared by 0 bases and J by 4 bases, with 11 bases between. The CDR3 contains 15 residues.